Listed below are T cell receptor beta chains from one sample, sequenced in a study of beta chain features in type 1 diabetes. Sequencing was performed with immunoSEQ multiplex PCR; in TCRdb, only in-frame clones are kept and a portion is missing. The sample has under 950,000 clones, roughly 17% seen once. Sequenced: naive CD4+ T cells from blood. The receptors shown here come from a woman in her late teens or twenties in good health. The CDR3 runs from the conserved cysteine through the conserved F or W. A D gene is named only where the DNA matches it firmly. For some rows the clone size is stated as once, few or many, or as a class when expanded; others skip it.

size: NA
D: NA
V: TRBV2
length: 12
J: TRBJ2-1
DNA: TGTGCCAGCAGTGAGGTTGGTAGGGAGCAGTTCTTC
CDR3: CASSEVGREQFF

size: few
D: NA
V: TRBV9
length: 15
J: TRBJ2-1
DNA: TGTGCCAGCAGCGTAGGTGGAAACTCCTACAATGAGCAGTTCTTC
CDR3: CASSVGGNSYNEQFF

size: NA
D: NA
V: TRBV4-3
length: 15
J: TRBJ2-2
DNA: TGCGCCAGCAGCCAAGCGCATCTAAGGACCGGGGAGCTGTTTTTT
CDR3: CASSQAHLRTGELFF

size: NA
D: NA
V: TRBV4-1
length: 14
J: TRBJ1-1
DNA: TGCGCCAGCAGCCAGACAGTGCTGAACACTGAAGCTTTCTTT
CDR3: CASSQTVLNTEAFF

size: NA
D: NA
V: TRBV5-1
length: 11
J: TRBJ2-7
DNA: TGCGCCAGCAGCGTAGAACACGAGCAGTACTTC
CDR3: CASSVEHEQYF

size: few
D: NA
V: TRBV7-7
length: 13
J: TRBJ2-1
DNA: TGTGCTAGCAGCGCCCGACTGGACAATGAGCAGTTCTTC
CDR3: CASSARLDNEQFF

size: few
D: TRBD2
V: TRBV19
length: 15
J: TRBJ2-3
DNA: TGTGCCAGTAGTGTACTAGCGGGAGTAACAGATACGCAGTATTTT
CDR3: CASSVLAGVTDTQYF

size: NA
D: TRBD1
V: TRBV10-2
length: 14
J: TRBJ1-2
DNA: TGCGCCAGCAGTGAAATTGGAGACAGGGGAGTTTACACCTTC
CDR3: CASSEIGDRGVYTF

size: NA
D: NA
V: TRBV21-1
length: 14
J: TRBJ2-7
DNA: TGTGCCAGCAGCAATAGGGACTCATTATACGAGCAGTACTTC
CDR3: CASSNRDSLYEQYF

size: few
D: NA
V: TRBV7-9
length: 13
J: TRBJ1-1
DNA: TGTGCCAGCAGCTTACAGTCGGACAGTGAAGCTTTCTTT
CDR3: CASSLQSDSEAFF

size: NA
D: TRBD2
V: TRBV27
length: 14
J: TRBJ2-7
DNA: TGTGCCAGCAGTCGTAGCGGGAGAACTTACGAGCAGTACTTC
CDR3: CASSRSGRTYEQYF

size: NA
D: NA
V: TRBV5-4
length: 15
J: TRBJ1-1
DNA: TGTGCCAGCAGCTTTCAGGGACTCATGAACACTGAAGCTTTCTTT
CDR3: CASSFQGLMNTEAFF

size: few
D: NA
V: TRBV28
length: 13
J: TRBJ1-5
DNA: TGTGCCAGCAGAAGCCAAGGAGATCAGCCCCAGCATTTT
CDR3: CASRSQGDQPQHF

size: NA
D: NA
V: TRBV20-1
length: 11
J: TRBJ1-1
DNA: TGCAGTGCTAGAGTTCGTGGTGAAGCTTTCTTT
CDR3: CSARVRGEAFF

size: NA
D: TRBD1
V: TRBV11-2
length: 14
J: TRBJ2-7
DNA: TGTGCCAGCAGATCCGGGACAGGGTCACGCGAGCAGTACTTC
CDR3: CASRSGTGSREQYF

size: NA
D: NA
V: TRBV4-3
length: 12
J: TRBJ1-2
DNA: TGCGCCAGCGGAGGGGGGAACTATGGCTACACCTTC
CDR3: CASGGGNYGYTF

size: NA
D: TRBD1
V: TRBV28
length: 14
J: TRBJ2-1
DNA: TGTGCCAGCTTAAGGGGGCAGAATGGGTATGAGCAGTTCTTC
CDR3: CASLRGQNGYEQFF

size: NA
D: NA
V: TRBV18
length: 15
J: TRBJ2-7
DNA: TGTGCCAGCTCACCACCGGCAGGGGACCTTTACGAGCAGTACTTC
CDR3: CASSPPAGDLYEQYF

size: NA
D: NA
V: TRBV27
length: 14
J: TRBJ2-7
DNA: TGTGCCAGCAGCCCTCGGGGGGCCTCCTACGAGCAGTACTTC
CDR3: CASSPRGASYEQYF

size: few
D: NA
V: TRBV5-4
length: 14
J: TRBJ1-2
DNA: TGTGCCAGCAGTTTTTTAACAGCTAACTATGGCTACACCTTC
CDR3: CASSFLTANYGYTF

size: few
D: TRBD2
V: TRBV7-2
length: 15
J: TRBJ2-7
DNA: TGTGCCAGCAGCCCCATAGCGGGATCTACCTACGAGCAGTACTTC
CDR3: CASSPIAGSTYEQYF

size: NA
D: NA
V: TRBV7-9
length: 15
J: TRBJ2-7
DNA: TGTGCCAGCAGCTTCTGGTCATCCGGTGGGGGCGAGCAGTACTTC
CDR3: CASSFWSSGGGEQYF

size: few
D: TRBD2
V: TRBV7-2
length: 14
J: TRBJ2-7
DNA: TGTGCCAGCAGCTTACTAGCGGGAACCTACGAGCAGTACTTC
CDR3: CASSLLAGTYEQYF

size: few
D: NA
V: TRBV27
length: 16
J: TRBJ2-5
DNA: TGTGCCAGCAGTTTAGTACCCGAAGTCTCGCAAGAGACCCAGTACTTC
CDR3: CASSLVPEVSQETQYF

size: few
D: NA
V: TRBV6-1
length: 13
J: TRBJ1-1
DNA: TGTGCCAGCAGGTGGTGGACACCCAATGAAGCTTTCTTT
CDR3: CASRWWTPNEAFF

size: NA
D: NA
V: TRBV4-2
length: 14
J: TRBJ2-5
DNA: TGTGCCAGCAGCCAAGTTGGTGGGAGGGAGACCCAGTACTTC
CDR3: CASSQVGGRETQYF

size: NA
D: NA
V: TRBV23-1
length: 12
J: TRBJ2-1
DNA: TGCGCCAGCACCTCTCGGGGCGATGAGCAGTTCTTC
CDR3: CASTSRGDEQFF

size: few
D: NA
V: TRBV7-9
length: 15
J: TRBJ1-5
DNA: TGTGCCAGCAGCTTAGGTGCAGGGATGCATCAGCCCCAGCATTTT
CDR3: CASSLGAGMHQPQHF

size: few
D: NA
V: TRBV9
length: 15
J: TRBJ2-5
DNA: TGTGCCAGCAGCGTCGAGGGGGTTCTCACAGAGACCCAGTACTTC
CDR3: CASSVEGVLTETQYF

size: NA
D: NA
V: TRBV18
length: 14
J: TRBJ2-5
DNA: TGTGCCAGCTCACCAAGAGGGGGGACTGGGACCCAGTACTTC
CDR3: CASSPRGGTGTQYF

size: NA
D: TRBD2
V: TRBV28
length: 16
J: TRBJ2-1
DNA: TGTGCCAGCAATGGGGCTGGGGGGGACCTTGGTGGTGAGCAGTTCTTC
CDR3: CASNGAGGDLGGEQFF

size: NA
D: TRBD1
V: TRBV4-3
length: 15
J: TRBJ1-1
DNA: TGCGCCAGCAGCCAATCTGGACAGGGGAACACTGAAGCTTTCTTT
CDR3: CASSQSGQGNTEAFF

size: few
D: TRBD2
V: TRBV28
length: 16
J: TRBJ2-7
DNA: TGTGCCAGCAGTTCACAAAGGACTAGCGGAGCCCTAGAGCAGTACTTC
CDR3: CASSSQRTSGALEQYF

size: NA
D: TRBD2
V: TRBV7-2
length: 15
J: TRBJ2-3
DNA: TGTGCCAGCAGCTTAACAGCGGGGAGCACAGATACGCAGTATTTT
CDR3: CASSLTAGSTDTQYF

size: few
D: NA
V: TRBV15
length: 14
J: TRBJ2-3
DNA: TGTGCCACCAGCAGAGGGGCTAGTACAGATACGCAGTATTTT
CDR3: CATSRGASTDTQYF

size: NA
D: NA
V: TRBV6-1
length: 13
J: TRBJ2-7
DNA: TGTGCCAGCAGTGAGCCTAGCTCCTACGAGCAGTACTTC
CDR3: CASSEPSSYEQYF

size: NA
D: NA
V: TRBV10-3
length: 13
J: TRBJ2-5
DNA: TGTGCCATCAGTGCCGTCGACTCCAAAAGCCTGTACTTC
CDR3: CAISAVDSKSLYF

size: NA
D: NA
V: TRBV6-6
length: 16
J: TRBJ2-4
DNA: TGTGCCAGCAGCTCAGGGGGGTCAGTGGCCAAAAACATTCAGTACTTC
CDR3: CASSSGGSVAKNIQYF

size: few
D: TRBD1
V: TRBV7-2
length: 15
J: TRBJ2-1
DNA: TGTGCCAGCAGCTTAGCGCCGGGACAGAGGAATGAGCAGTTCTTC
CDR3: CASSLAPGQRNEQFF

size: NA
D: NA
V: TRBV5-4
length: 15
J: TRBJ2-1
DNA: TGTGCCAGCAGCCCTCCCGGGGGCCGAGGCAATGAGCAGTTCTTC
CDR3: CASSPPGGRGNEQFF

size: NA
D: NA
V: TRBV4-2
length: 15
J: TRBJ1-5
DNA: TGTGCCAGCAGCCAAGACGGACAGAGCAATCAGCCCCAGCATTTT
CDR3: CASSQDGQSNQPQHF

size: few
D: NA
V: TRBV7-2
length: 16
J: TRBJ2-4
DNA: TGTGCCAGCAGAACTCATACGGGACACCCCAAAAACATTCAGTACTTC
CDR3: CASRTHTGHPKNIQYF

size: few
D: NA
V: TRBV4-2
length: 14
J: TRBJ2-6
DNA: TGTGCCAGCAGCTCCGGGACAGGGGCCAACGTCCTGACTTTC
CDR3: CASSSGTGANVLTF

size: few
D: NA
V: TRBV6-5
length: 14
J: TRBJ1-5
DNA: TGTGCCAGCAGTTCCTCGGGGGGAGGGCAGCCCCAGCATTTT
CDR3: CASSSSGGGQPQHF

size: few
D: NA
V: TRBV4-3
length: 19
J: TRBJ1-6
DNA: TGCGCCAGCAGCCAGGGATTCACGGTTGGGACCCACTATAATTCACCCCTCCACTTT
CDR3: CASSQGFTVGTHYNSPLHF

size: NA
D: TRBD2
V: TRBV2
length: 13
J: TRBJ2-7
DNA: TGTGCCAGCAGCGCTAGCGGTTACTACGAGCAGTACTTC
CDR3: CASSASGYYEQYF